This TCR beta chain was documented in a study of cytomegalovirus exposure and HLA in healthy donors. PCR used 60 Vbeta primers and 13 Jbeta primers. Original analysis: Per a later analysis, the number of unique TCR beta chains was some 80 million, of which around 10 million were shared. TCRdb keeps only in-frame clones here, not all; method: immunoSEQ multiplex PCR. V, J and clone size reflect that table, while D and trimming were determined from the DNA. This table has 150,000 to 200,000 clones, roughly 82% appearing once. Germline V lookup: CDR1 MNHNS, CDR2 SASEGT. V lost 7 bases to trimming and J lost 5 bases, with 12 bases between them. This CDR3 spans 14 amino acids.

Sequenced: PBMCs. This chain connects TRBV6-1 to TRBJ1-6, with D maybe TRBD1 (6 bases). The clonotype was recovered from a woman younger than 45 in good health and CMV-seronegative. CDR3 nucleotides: TGTGCCAGCATCCTCGACAGGAATAATTCACCCCTCCACTTT. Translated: CASILDRNNSPLHF.